What follows is one T cell receptor beta chain and its context. Its matching antigen is unknown. Patients were excluded for uncontrolled infection, other autoimmune disease, pregnancy or lactation. The record originates from a study of T cells in Graves' hyperthyroidism and ophthalmopathy. General study results and limits: Within blood appeared most thyroid clonotypes that had expanded above 0.001. Model output signaled ophthalmopathy a median around 5.9 months ahead of onset. By a 13 V-J model, ophthalmopathy was set apart from stable hyperthyroidism.

TCR beta CDR3 regions were amplified from RNA transcripts. TCR CDR3 regions were first amplified by RT-PCR with HTBI primers. TCRdb called the multiplex PCR reads again in MiXCR, with one record for every CDR3 protein. The table has 660,000 or so distinct CDR3 sequences, over 40% seen once. Germline V lookup: CDR1 SEHNR, CDR2 FQNEAQ (reference sequence). The CDR3 covers 16 residues. The V end was cut by 5 bases, the J end by 3 bases, with 19 bases between. Material: peripheral blood or thyroid tissue (not recorded which). This receptor was identified in an adult man with Graves' disease, either hyperthyroidism or ophthalmopathy (not recorded which). This chain links TRBV7-9 with TRBJ1-2; maybe TRBD1 (6 bases). The DNA of the CDR3 is TGTGCCAGCAGCACCTTCGCAATGGACAGTGACTATGGCTACACCTTC. Its protein product is CASSTFAMDSDYGYTF.